This TCR beta chain came from a study of T cell responses to AZD1222 COVID-19 vaccine. Study overall: Second-dose intervals of approximately 4 or approximately 12 weeks were pooled. Study observations and caveats: Among spike-specific TCRs, nearly half reportedly target unmutated variant regions. After two AZD1222 doses, spike-specific TCR breadth and depth rose versus day 0. Donor demographics were predominantly white British with a female majority; clonal diversity may be underestimated.

Libraries were prepared by immunoSEQ multiplex PCR; TCRdb keeps only in-frame clonotypes and omits some of them. In the table there are about 83,000 clones, 86% of which are singletons. To note about this clone: The antigen is undetermined.

The specimen was peripheral blood, collected on day 0 of AZD1222 vaccination. This TCR was sampled from an adult in good health.

Here the CDR3 DNA reads TGTGCCAGCAGCTTAGGGGGAGAGGGCAATCAGCCCCAGCATTTT. This translates into CASSLGGEGNQPQHF. V gene TRBV7-2 combines with J gene TRBJ1-5, with unresolved D. The CDR3 extends over 15 amino acids. V was clipped by 1 base and J by 2 bases, with 9 bases between them. CDR1 SGHTA and CDR2 FQGNSA come from the germline V gene. Based on the CDR3 plus reference TRBV7-2 and TRBJ1-5, the full variable domain is GAGVSQSPSNKVTEKGKDVELRCDPISGHTALYWYRQSLGQGLEFLIYFQGNSAPDKSGLPSDRFSAERTGGSVSTLTIQRTQQEDSAVYLCASSLGGEGNQPQHFGDGTRLSIL.